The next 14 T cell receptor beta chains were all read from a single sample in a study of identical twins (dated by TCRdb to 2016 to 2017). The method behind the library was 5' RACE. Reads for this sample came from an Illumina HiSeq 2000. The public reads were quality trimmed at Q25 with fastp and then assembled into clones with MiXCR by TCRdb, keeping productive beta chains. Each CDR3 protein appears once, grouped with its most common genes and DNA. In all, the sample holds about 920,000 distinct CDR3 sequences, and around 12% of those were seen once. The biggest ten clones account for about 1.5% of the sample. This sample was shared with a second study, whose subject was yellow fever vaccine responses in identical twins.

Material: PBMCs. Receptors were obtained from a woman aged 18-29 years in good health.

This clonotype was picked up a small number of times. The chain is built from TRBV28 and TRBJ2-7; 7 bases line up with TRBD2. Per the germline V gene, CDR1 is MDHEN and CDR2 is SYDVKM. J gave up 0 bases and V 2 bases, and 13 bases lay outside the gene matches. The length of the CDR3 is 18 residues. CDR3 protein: CASSLTAADWTSSYEQYF. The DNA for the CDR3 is TGTGCCAGCAGTTTAACCGCTGCAGACTGGACTAGCTCCTACGAGCAGTACTTC.

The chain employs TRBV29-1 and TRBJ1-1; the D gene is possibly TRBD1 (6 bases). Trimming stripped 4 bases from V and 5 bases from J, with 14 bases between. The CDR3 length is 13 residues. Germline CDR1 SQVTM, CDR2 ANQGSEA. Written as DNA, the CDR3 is TGCAGCGTTGTTAGACAGGCGGGGACTGAAGCTTTCTTT. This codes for CSVVRQAGTEAFF. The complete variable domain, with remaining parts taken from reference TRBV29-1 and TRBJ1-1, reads SAVISQKPSRDICQRGTSLTIQCQVDSQVTMMFWYRQQPGQSLTLIATANQGSEATYESGFVIDKFPISRPNLTFSTLTVSNMSPEDSSIYLCSVVRQAGTEAFFGQGTRLTVV.

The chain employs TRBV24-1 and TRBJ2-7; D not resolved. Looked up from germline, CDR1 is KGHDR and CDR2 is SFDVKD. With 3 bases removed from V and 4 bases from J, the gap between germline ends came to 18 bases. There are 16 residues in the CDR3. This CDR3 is CATSDATRQAVYEQYF. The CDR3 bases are TGTGCCACCAGTGATGCGACTCGCCAGGCGGTTTACGAGCAGTACTTC.

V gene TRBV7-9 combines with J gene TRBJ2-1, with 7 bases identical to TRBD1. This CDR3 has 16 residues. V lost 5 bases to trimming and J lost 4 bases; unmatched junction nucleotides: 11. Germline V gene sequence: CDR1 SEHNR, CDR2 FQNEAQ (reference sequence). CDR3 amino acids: CASSPRDSIVYNEQFF. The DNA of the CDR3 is TGTGCCAGCAGCCCAAGGGACAGTATCGTTTACAATGAGCAGTTCTTC.

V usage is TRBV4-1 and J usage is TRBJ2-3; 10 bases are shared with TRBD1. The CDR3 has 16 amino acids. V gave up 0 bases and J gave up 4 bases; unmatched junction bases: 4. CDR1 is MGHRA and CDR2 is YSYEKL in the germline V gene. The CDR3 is CASSQDGTGVADTQYF. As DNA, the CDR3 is TGCGCCAGCAGCCAAGACGGGACAGGGGTGGCAGATACGCAGTATTTT.

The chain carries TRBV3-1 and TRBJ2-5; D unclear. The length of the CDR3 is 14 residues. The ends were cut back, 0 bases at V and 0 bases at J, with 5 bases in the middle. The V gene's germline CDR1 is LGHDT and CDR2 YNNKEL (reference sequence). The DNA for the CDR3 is TGTGCCAGCAGCCAAGATGCTAACCAAGAGACCCAGTACTTC. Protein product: CASSQDANQETQYF.

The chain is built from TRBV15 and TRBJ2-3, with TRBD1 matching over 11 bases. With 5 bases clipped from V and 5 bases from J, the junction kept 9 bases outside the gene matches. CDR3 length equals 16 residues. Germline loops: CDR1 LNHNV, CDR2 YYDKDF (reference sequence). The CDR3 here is CATSGRGQGALDTQYF. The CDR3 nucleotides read TGTGCCACCAGCGGTCGAGGACAGGGGGCTCTAGATACGCAGTATTTT.

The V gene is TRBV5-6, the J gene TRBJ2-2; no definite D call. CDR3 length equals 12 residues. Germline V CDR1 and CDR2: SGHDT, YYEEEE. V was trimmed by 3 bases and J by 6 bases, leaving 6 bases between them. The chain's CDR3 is CASSSLPGELFF. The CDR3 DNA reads TGTGCCAGCAGCTCCCTACCCGGGGAGCTGTTTTTT.

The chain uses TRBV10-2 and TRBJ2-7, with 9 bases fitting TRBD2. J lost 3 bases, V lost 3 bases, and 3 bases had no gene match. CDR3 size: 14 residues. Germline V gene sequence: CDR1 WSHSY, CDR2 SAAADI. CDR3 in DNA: TGCGCCAGCAGTGAAGGGACTAGCAACTACGAGCAGTACTTC. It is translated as CASSEGTSNYEQYF.

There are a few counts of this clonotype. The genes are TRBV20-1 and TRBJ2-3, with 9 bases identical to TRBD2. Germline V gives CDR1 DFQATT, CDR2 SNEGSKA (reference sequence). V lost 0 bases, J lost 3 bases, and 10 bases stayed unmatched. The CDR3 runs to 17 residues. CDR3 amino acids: CSARDPRSGSVTDTQYF. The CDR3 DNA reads TGCAGTGCTAGAGATCCTCGTAGCGGGAGTGTGACAGATACGCAGTATTTT.

The CDR3 is CASSIQGAVGNIQYF. Here the CDR3 DNA reads TGTGCCAGTAGTATACAGGGCGCTGTCGGGAACATTCAGTACTTC. This sequence joins TRBV19 and TRBJ2-4; a possible D gene is TRBD1 (5 bases). This CDR3 is built from 15 residues. Germline V CDR1 and CDR2: LNHDA, SQIVND (reference sequence). V lost 2 bases to trimming and J lost 7 bases, with 15 bases between them.

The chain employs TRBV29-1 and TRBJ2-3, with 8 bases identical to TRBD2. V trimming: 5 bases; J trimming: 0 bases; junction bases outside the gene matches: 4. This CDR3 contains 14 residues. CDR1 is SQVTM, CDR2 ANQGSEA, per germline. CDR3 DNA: TGCAGCGTTCGAGCGGGGGCAAGCACAGATACGCAGTATTTT. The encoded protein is CSVRAGASTDTQYF.

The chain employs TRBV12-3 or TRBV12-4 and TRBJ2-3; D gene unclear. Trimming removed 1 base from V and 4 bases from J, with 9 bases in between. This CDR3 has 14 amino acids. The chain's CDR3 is CASSLVWSPDTQYF. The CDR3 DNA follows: TGTGCCAGCAGTTTAGTCTGGAGCCCAGATACGCAGTATTTT.

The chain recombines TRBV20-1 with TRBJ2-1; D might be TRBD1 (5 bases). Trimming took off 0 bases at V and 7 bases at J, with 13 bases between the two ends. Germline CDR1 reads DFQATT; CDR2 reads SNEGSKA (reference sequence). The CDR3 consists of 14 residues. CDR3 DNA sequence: TGCAGTGCTAGAGATCTACAGGCCTTTAATGAGCAGTTCTTC. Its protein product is CSARDLQAFNEQFF.